This TCR beta chain was retrieved from a study of blood T cell repertoires in COVID-19. Whole-study context: There were acute and convalescent COVID-19 samples, and they came from the United States, Italy and Spain.

Trimming left V 5 bases short and J 5 bases short, with 9 bases between. There are 12 residues in the CDR3. The V gene's germline CDR1 is MDHEN and CDR2 SYDVKM. The repertoire was sequenced with immunoSEQ multiplex PCR; TCRdb's copy has only in-frame clones and lacks some. The sample lists around 150,000 clones, 76% occurring once. The sample comprised peripheral blood. The J gene is TRBJ1-2, the V gene TRBV28, with unresolved D. The sequence was collected from a woman aged 80 or over with active or convalescent COVID-19. CDR3 DNA sequence: TGTGCCAGCAGTCAGTCAGTATATGGCTACACCTTC. Encoded protein: CASSQSVYGYTF.